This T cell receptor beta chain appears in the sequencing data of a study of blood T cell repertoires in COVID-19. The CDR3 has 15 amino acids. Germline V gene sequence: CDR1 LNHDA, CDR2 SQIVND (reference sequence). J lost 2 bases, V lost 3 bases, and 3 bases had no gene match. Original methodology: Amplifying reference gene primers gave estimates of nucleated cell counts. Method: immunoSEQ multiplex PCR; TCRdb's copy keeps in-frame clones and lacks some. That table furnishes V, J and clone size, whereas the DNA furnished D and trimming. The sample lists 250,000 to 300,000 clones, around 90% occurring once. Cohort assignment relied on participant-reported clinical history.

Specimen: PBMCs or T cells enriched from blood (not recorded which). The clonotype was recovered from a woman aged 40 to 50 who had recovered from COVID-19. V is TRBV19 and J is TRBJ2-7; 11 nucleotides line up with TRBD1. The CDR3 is CASSIVGQGAYEQYF. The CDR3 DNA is TGTGCCAGTAGTATCGTGGGACAGGGGGCCTACGAGCAGTACTTC.